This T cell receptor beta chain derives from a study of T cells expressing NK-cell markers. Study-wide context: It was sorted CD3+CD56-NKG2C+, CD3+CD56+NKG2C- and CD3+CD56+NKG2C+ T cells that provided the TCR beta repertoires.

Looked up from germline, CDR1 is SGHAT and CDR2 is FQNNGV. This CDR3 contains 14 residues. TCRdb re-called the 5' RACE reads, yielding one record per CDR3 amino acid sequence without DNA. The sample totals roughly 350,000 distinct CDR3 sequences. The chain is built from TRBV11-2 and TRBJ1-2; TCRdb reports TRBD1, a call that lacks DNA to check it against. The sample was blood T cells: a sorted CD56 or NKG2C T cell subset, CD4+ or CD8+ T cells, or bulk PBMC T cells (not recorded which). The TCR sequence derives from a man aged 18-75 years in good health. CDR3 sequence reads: CASSLGDRVYGYTF. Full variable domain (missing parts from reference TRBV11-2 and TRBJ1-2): EAGVAQSPRYKIIEKRQSVAFWCNPISGHATLYWYQQILGQGPKLLIQFQNNGVVDDSQLPKDRFSAERLKGVDSTLKIQPAKLEDSAVYLCASSLGDRVYGYTFGSGTRLTVV.